This TCR beta chain emerged from a study of T cell repertoires in cytomegalovirus infection. The CDR3 extends over 14 amino acids. Germline values: CDR1 MNHEY, CDR2 SMNVEV (reference sequence). The V and J ends lost 3 bases and 1 base respectively, with 9 bases between them. MiXCR was run by TCRdb on the reads, yielding one entry per CDR3 protein. The repertoire consists of roughly 730,000 distinct CDR3 sequences, with 33% occurring once and the leading ten covering roughly 18%. A note on this clonotype: What it binds is unknown.

This chain connects TRBV27 to TRBJ2-5; either TRBD1 or TRBD2 may fit D (5 bases each). The source is a human donor in good health (CMV status not recorded). Some clones in this sample may be carry-over from other donors' samples. The specimen was cultured PBMCs, collected from culture after CMV antigen stimulation. The CDR3 is CASSFRGRQETQYF. The CDR3 bases are TGTGCCAGCAGTTTCCGGGGACGCCAAGAGACCCAGTACTTC.